These 27 T cell receptor beta chains came from one sample sequenced in a study of blood T cells in healthy people across ages. For the second PCR, which ran for about 6 to 11 cycles, a sample-barcoded 5' primer and a J-beta primer mix were used. TCRdb fed the 5' RACE reads into MiXCR, producing one record per CDR3 protein. The table lists 750,000 or so distinct CDR3 sequences, just under 25% of them singletons, with 9.4% in the top ten. These data also formed part of another study, on T cells of mothers and their children.

The sample consisted of blood. All receptors come from a boy younger than 18 in good health.

This clonotype occurred a few times. CDR3 in amino acids: CASSEVGSAYEQYF. CDR3 in DNA: TGTGCCAGCAGCGAGGTGGGCAGTGCCTACGAGCAGTACTTC. The chain employs TRBV9 and TRBJ2-7; D uncertain. The V end was cut by 3 bases, the J end by 2 bases, with 12 bases between. This CDR3 has 14 amino acids. Germline V gene sequence: CDR1 SGDLS, CDR2 YYNGEE. Full variable domain (missing parts from reference TRBV9 and TRBJ2-7): DSGVTQTPKHLITATGQRVTLRCSPRSGDLSVYWYQQSLDQGLQFLIQYYNGEERAKGNILERFSAQQFPDLHSELNLSSLELGDSALYFCASSEVGSAYEQYFGPGTRLTVT.

Many counts were recorded for this clonotype. This chain uses TRBV18 with TRBJ2-7; TRBD1 matches 12 bases. Trimming cost V 3 bases and J 4 bases; bases outside gene matches: 4. The CDR3 runs 15 residues. Germline-derived CDR1 and CDR2 are KGHSH and LQKENI. The CDR3 loop reads CASSPGTGGKYEQYF. The CDR3 region has the DNA TGTGCCAGCTCACCCGGGACAGGGGGCAAATACGAGCAGTACTTC.

The chain is built from TRBV9 and TRBJ2-5, with 7 positions matching TRBD2. Matching the DNA end better, TRBJ2-1 makes the J call doubtful. This CDR3 region has 17 residues. CDR1 SGDLS and CDR2 YYNGEE come from the germline V gene. The CDR3 sequence: CASSGGKRTRPLEEQFF. The CDR3 nucleotides read TGTGCCAGCAGTGGGGGGAAAAGGACTAGGCCCCTTGAAGAGCAGTTCTTC.

The chain links TRBV2 to TRBJ2-5; no clear D gene. V lost 4 bases, J lost 0 bases, and 15 bases lay in between. The germline V gene encodes CDR1 SNHLY and CDR2 FYNNEI. This CDR3 spans 16 amino acids. CDR3 nucleotide sequence: TGTGCCAGCAGTGGGTTAAGTCCCCAAAACCAAGAGACCCAGTACTTC. Encoded protein: CASSGLSPQNQETQYF. Variable domain in full (rest from reference TRBV2 and TRBJ2-5): EPEVTQTPSHQVTQMGQEVILRCVPISNHLYFYWYRQILGQKVEFLVSFYNNEISEKSEIFDDQFSVERPDGSNFTLKIRSTKLEDSAMYFCASSGLSPQNQETQYFGPGTRLLVL.

J is TRBJ2-7 and V is TRBV10-3, with D possibly being TRBD1 (5 bases). The CDR3 runs 14 residues. The V gene lost 4 bases and the J gene lost 0 bases, with 10 bases spanning the gap. CDR1 ENHRY and CDR2 SYGVKD come from the germline V gene. The CDR3, as DNA: TGTGCCATCAGTGGGACAAAGAGCTCCTACGAGCAGTACTTC. Translation: CAISGTKSSYEQYF.

This clonotype has just a few counts. This chain links TRBV4-1 with TRBJ2-5; 10 positions agree with TRBD2. V shed 0 bases and J 11 bases; nucleotides not matched to a gene: 6. CDR1 is MGHRA, CDR2 YSYEKL, per germline. This CDR3 has 14 amino acids. CDR3 nucleotide sequence: TGCGCCAGCAGCCAAGAGGCTAGCGGGAGATTGCAGTACTTC. Residues: CASSQEASGRLQYF.

The V and J genes are TRBV7-6 and TRBJ1-5; D is perhaps TRBD1 (5 bases). The germline V and J ends were trimmed by 1 base and 0 bases, with 10 bases remaining between them. The CDR3 is made up of 16 amino acids. Per germline, CDR1 SGHVS and CDR2 FNYEAQ. CDR3 loop: CASSLGGGFSNQPQHF. CDR3 sequence (DNA): TGTGCCAGCAGCTTAGGGGGGGGATTTAGCAATCAGCCCCAGCATTTT.

The chain combines TRBV7-8 with TRBJ2-5, with 9 bases lining up with TRBD2. The CDR3 has 16 amino acids. With 6 bases clipped from V and 5 bases from J, the junction kept 13 bases outside the gene matches. CDR1 is SGHVS and CDR2 is FQNEAQ in the germline V gene. CDR3 in amino acids: CASRNEAGGPEETQYF. The CDR3 DNA sequence: TGTGCCAGCAGAAACGAGGCGGGAGGGCCGGAGGAGACCCAGTACTTC.

This clonotype has just a few counts. The gene calls are TRBV5-1 and TRBJ1-4; D is perhaps TRBD1 (5 bases). The CDR3 is 15 amino acids. Germline V CDR1 and CDR2: SGHRS, YFSETQ. Trimming shortened V by 0 bases and J by 7 bases, and 13 bases separated the two germline ends. This CDR3 is CASSLDRQGSEKLFF. CDR3 in DNA: TGCGCCAGCAGCTTGGATCGGCAGGGCAGTGAAAAACTGTTTTTT. Drawing the rest from reference TRBV5-1 and TRBJ1-4, the complete variable domain is KAGVTQTPRYLIKTRGQQVTLSCSPISGHRSVSWYQQTPGQGLQFLFEYFSETQRNKGNFPGRFSGRQFSNSRSEMNVSTLELGDSALYLCASSLDRQGSEKLFFGSGTQLSVL.

This clonotype was seen a few times. This sequence joins TRBV20-1 and TRBJ2-7; a possible D gene is TRBD2 (5 bases). There are 13 residues in the CDR3. Trimming took off 1 base at V and 0 bases at J, with 7 bases between the two ends. Germline V gene data show CDR1 as DFQATT and CDR2 as SNEGSKA (reference sequence). In DNA form, the CDR3 reads TGCAGTGCTAGAGTCCGGGGCTCCTACGAGCAGTACTTC. Translated: CSARVRGSYEQYF.

This clonotype has only a few counts. The gene calls are TRBV5-1 and TRBJ2-3; a weak D match, TRBD2 (5 bases). This CDR3 region has 13 residues. The V and J ends lost 4 bases and 6 bases respectively, with 12 bases between them. The V gene's germline CDR1 is SGHRS and CDR2 YFSETQ. CDR3: CASSPGKADTQYF. The DNA for the CDR3 is TGCGCCAGCAGCCCGGGGAAGGCCGATACGCAGTATTTT.

V is TRBV20-1 and J is TRBJ2-1; D not resolved. The last part of the DNA fits TRBJ2-7 better; the J call may be wrong. CDR3 size: 13 residues. CDR1 is DFQATT, CDR2 SNEGSKA, per germline (reference sequence). The CDR3 here is CSARGGNPSEQYF. Here the CDR3 DNA reads TGCAGTGCTAGGGGTGGGAACCCCTCGGAGCAGTACTTC.

This clonotype occurred a few times. This rearrangement joins TRBV14 to TRBJ2-3; D unresolved. Trimming took off 0 bases at V and 7 bases at J, with 14 bases between the two ends. The CDR3 covers 15 residues. Germline CDR1 SGHDN, CDR2 FVKESK. CDR3: CASSQEGKGMNTQYF. CDR3 DNA sequence: TGTGCCAGCAGCCAAGAAGGGAAGGGAATGAATACGCAGTATTTT.

This chain connects TRBV10-3 to TRBJ2-1, with TRBD2 matching 8 bases. There are 17 residues in the CDR3. Germline-derived CDR1 and CDR2 are ENHRY and SYGVKD. The J segment lost 4 bases and the V segment lost 4 bases, leaving 12 bases of the junction unmatched. The CDR3 coding sequence is TGTGCCATCAGTGCAGATACGGCGGCTAGCGGGTACAATGAGCAGTTCTTC. This translates into CAISADTAASGYNEQFF.

The chain combines TRBV4-1 with TRBJ2-7, with unresolved D. The V end was cut by 1 base, the J end by 2 bases, with 9 bases between. Germline CDR1 MGHRA, CDR2 YSYEKL. The CDR3 consists of 14 residues. The CDR3: CASSQVTTAYEQYF. In DNA form, the CDR3 reads TGCGCCAGCAGCCAAGTTACTACCGCCTACGAGCAGTACTTC.

The rearrangement uses TRBV5-1 and TRBJ2-5, with 8 nucleotides matching TRBD1. Near its end, the DNA agrees better with TRBJ2-7, so the J call may be wrong. Germline V lookup: CDR1 SGHRS, CDR2 YFSETQ. This CDR3 region has 15 residues. CDR3 residues: CASSLVGQGTVEQYF. The CDR3, as DNA: TGCGCCAGCAGCTTGGTTGGACAGGGAACCGTCGAGCAGTACTTC.

This clonotype was detected only a few times. The gene calls are TRBV27 and TRBJ2-1; 8 bases are shared with TRBD2. TRBJ2-7 matches the DNA end more closely, so the J call is doubtful. CDR3 length: 14 residues. Germline-derived CDR1 and CDR2 are MNHEY and SMNVEV (reference sequence). In nucleotides, the CDR3 is TGTGCCAGCAGTCAAGCGGGAGCCGGCTACGAGCAGTACTTC. As protein: CASSQAGAGYEQYF.

The chain employs TRBV29-1 and TRBJ2-5; D gene ambiguous. CDR1 is SQVTM, CDR2 ANQGSEA, per germline. There are 12 residues in the CDR3. Trimming shortened V by 6 bases and J by 5 bases, and 13 bases separated the two germline ends. The CDR3 here is CSVPGFWETQYF. The CDR3 nucleotides read TGCAGCGTCCCTGGGTTCTGGGAGACCCAGTACTTC. Full variable domain (rest looked up from reference TRBV29-1 and TRBJ2-5): SAVISQKPSRDICQRGTSLTIQCQVDSQVTMMFWYRQQPGQSLTLIATANQGSEATYESGFVIDKFPISRPNLTFSTLTVSNMSPEDSSIYLCSVPGFWETQYFGPGTRLLVL.

This clonotype is a singleton in its sample. This chain uses TRBV7-2 with TRBJ2-7; 8 bases are shared with TRBD1. Trimming removed 4 bases from V and 5 bases from J; junction bases left unmatched: 4. The V gene's germline CDR1 is SGHTA and CDR2 FQGNSA. CDR3 length: 13 residues. The CDR3, as DNA: TGTGCCAGCAGCTACGACAGGGGTGACGAGCAGTACTTC. Protein product: CASSYDRGDEQYF.

The rearrangement links TRBV15 to TRBJ2-4; 8 nucleotides agree with TRBD1. Germline CDR1 is LNHNV and CDR2 is YYDKDF (reference sequence). CDR3 size: 13 residues. Trimming cost V 8 bases and J 3 bases; bases outside gene matches: 3. The CDR3 is CATEGQVKNIQYF. The CDR3 DNA is TGTGCCACCGAGGGACAGGTCAAAAACATTCAGTACTTC.

The chain couples TRBV20-1 to TRBJ2-3; either TRBD1 or TRBD2 may supply D (5 bases each). CDR3 length: 14 residues. Looked up from germline, CDR1 is DFQATT and CDR2 is SNEGSKA (reference sequence). V was pared by 5 bases and J by 1 base, with 13 bases between. The CDR3 bases are TGCAGTGCTCCTCCCCTGGGACGCACAGATACGCAGTATTTT. It codes for CSAPPLGRTDTQYF.

This clonotype was observed a handful of times. This rearrangement joins TRBV7-9 to TRBJ2-5; TRBD1 matches 9 bases. Losses at the gene ends were 5 bases for V and 5 bases for J; bases not matched to a gene: 9. Germline V gene lookup returns CDR1 SEHNR and CDR2 FQNEAQ (reference sequence). The CDR3 is 15 amino acids. CDR3 amino acids: CASSVRTGGAETQYF. The CDR3 DNA follows: TGTGCCAGCAGCGTCCGAACAGGGGGCGCGGAGACCCAGTACTTC.

Only a few counts were recorded for this clonotype. The J gene is TRBJ2-7, the V gene TRBV12-5; D is ambiguous. The CDR3 totals 11 residues. Germline V gives CDR1 LGHNT, CDR2 FRNRAP. Trimming removed 4 bases at V and 3 bases at J, with 4 bases between. The CDR3 DNA reads as TGTGCTAGTGGTTCCCTCTACGAGCAGTACTTC. It codes for CASGSLYEQYF.

This clonotype was found once. The CDR3 bases are TGCGAGCTCGACCTACCGGGATTTTTACCCTACGAGCAGTACTTC. Amino acids: CELDLPGFLPYEQYF. V and J are TRBV29-1 and TRBJ2-7; D might be TRBD2 (5 bases). Germline lookup yields CDR1 SQVTM and CDR2 ANQGSEA. The CDR3 sequence is 15 residues long.

V usage is TRBV3-1 and J usage is TRBJ2-5; D perhaps matches TRBD2 (5 bases). V shed 7 bases and J shed 1 base, with 25 bases lying between them. CDR1 LGHDT and CDR2 YNNKEL come from the germline V gene (reference sequence). This CDR3 comprises 18 residues. The CDR3 loop is CASIPRVPEEYTQETQYF. CDR3 nucleotides: TGTGCCAGCATCCCGCGGGTGCCTGAGGAATACACCCAAGAGACCCAGTACTTC.

The chain recombines TRBV13 with TRBJ1-4, with a tentative D call TRBD1 (5 bases). The CDR3 has 11 amino acids. CDR1 and CDR2 (germline): PRHDT, FYEKMQ (reference sequence). V shed 4 bases and J shed 11 bases, with 8 bases lying between them. CDR3 nucleotide sequence: TGTGCCAGCAGCTGGCGGGGGAAACTGTTTTTT. Translating it yields CASSWRGKLFF.

This clonotype was observed a few times. The V gene is TRBV29-1, the J gene TRBJ2-5; either TRBD1 or TRBD2 may fit D (5 bases each). The J call may be in error: the DNA end matches TRBJ2-1 better. Looked up from germline, CDR1 is SQVTM and CDR2 is ANQGSEA. The CDR3 is 13 amino acids. In DNA form, the CDR3 reads TGCAGCGGCCGATCAGGGAGAGGGGTAGAGCAGTTCTTC. Residues: CSGRSGRGVEQFF.